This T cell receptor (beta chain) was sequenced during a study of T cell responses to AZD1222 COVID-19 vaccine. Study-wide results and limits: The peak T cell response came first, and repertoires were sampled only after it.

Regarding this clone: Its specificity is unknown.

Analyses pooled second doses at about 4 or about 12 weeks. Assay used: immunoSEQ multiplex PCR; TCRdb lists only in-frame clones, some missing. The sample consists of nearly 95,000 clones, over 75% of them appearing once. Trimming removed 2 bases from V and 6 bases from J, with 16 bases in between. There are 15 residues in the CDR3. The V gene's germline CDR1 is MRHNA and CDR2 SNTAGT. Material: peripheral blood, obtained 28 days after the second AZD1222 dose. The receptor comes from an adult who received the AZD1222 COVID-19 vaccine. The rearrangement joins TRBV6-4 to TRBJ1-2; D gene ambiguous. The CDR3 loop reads CASSDERTGGNGYTF. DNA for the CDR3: TGTGCCAGCAGTGACGAGAGAACCGGCGGAAATGGCTACACCTTC.